What follows are 19 T cell receptor beta chains derived from one specimen sequenced in a study of early T cells in non-severe SARS-CoV-2 infection. TCRdb used MiXCR to reprocess the 5' RACE reads, holding one entry per CDR3 protein. The sample yields roughly 63,000 distinct CDR3 sequences, about 12% seen once. The sequenced sample was whole blood, obtained at baseline. These receptors were obtained from an adult who was a healthcare worker with PCR-confirmed SARS-CoV-2 infection or an uninfected control (not recorded which). The donor label of this sample is uncertain.

This clonotype appeared many times. The chain has TRBV6-5 and TRBJ2-5; maybe TRBD1 (6 bases). Germline values: CDR1 MNHEY, CDR2 SVGAGI. V was trimmed by 7 bases and J by 5 bases, leaving 8 bases between them. The CDR3 runs to 11 residues. In DNA form, the CDR3 reads TGTGCCAGCACCAGGGGCGAGACCCAGTACTTC. Translating gives CASTRGETQYF.

This clonotype was seen at least ten times. CDR3 coding DNA: TGTGCCAGCAGTAGAAGAAGGACTAGCGGGGATAGCACAGATACGCAGTATTTT. It yields the protein CASSRRRTSGDSTDTQYF. The rearrangement links TRBV2 to TRBJ2-3; TRBD2 aligns across 12 bases. The trim removed 5 bases at V and 0 bases at J, leaving 9 bases unmatched. This CDR3 spans 18 amino acids. Per germline, CDR1 SNHLY and CDR2 FYNNEI.

This sequence joins TRBV6-6 and TRBJ1-4; no reliable D call. Germline V gene lookup returns CDR1 MNHNY and CDR2 SVGAGI (reference sequence). The CDR3 loop spans 16 amino acids. The V and J ends lost 4 bases and 0 bases respectively, with 12 bases between them. The CDR3 is CASSFPDGATNEKLFF. CDR3 in DNA: TGTGCCAGCAGTTTTCCGGACGGTGCAACTAATGAAAAACTGTTTTTT.

The chain couples TRBV7-2 to TRBJ2-1, with D unclear. Per germline, CDR1 SGHTA and CDR2 FQGNSA. Deletions cut 0 bases from V and 8 bases from J, with 11 bases between. The CDR3 runs to 14 residues. CDR3 nucleotides: TGTGCCAGCAGCTTAGCTAGGCCCCCACATGAGCAGTTCTTC. Protein sequence: CASSLARPPHEQFF.

This clonotype was detected only a few times. The chain carries TRBV2 and TRBJ1-2; D may be TRBD1 (5 bases). V lost 5 bases and J lost 0, with 13 bases in between. Germline values: CDR1 SNHLY, CDR2 FYNNEI. The CDR3 consists of 15 residues. CDR3 in amino acids: CASSYGTISNYGYTF. The CDR3 DNA is TGTGCCAGCAGTTATGGGACCATCTCTAACTATGGCTACACCTTC.

This clonotype has a handful of counts. This rearrangement joins TRBV2 to TRBJ2-7, with 7 bases identical to TRBD1. The CDR3 contains 12 residues. Germline V lookup: CDR1 SNHLY, CDR2 FYNNEI. V was pared by 8 bases and J by 3 bases, with 4 bases of the junction left unmatched. The CDR3 reads CASGGQNYEQYV. In nucleotides, the CDR3 is TGTGCCAGCGGGGGACAGAACTACGAGCAGTACGTC.

This clonotype occurred a few times. V usage is TRBV5-1 and J usage is TRBJ1-5; perhaps TRBD1 as D (6 bases). The CDR3 runs to 13 residues. The germline gives CDR1 SGHRS, CDR2 YFSETQ. Trimming took off 4 bases at V and 5 bases at J, with 10 bases between the two ends. The CDR3 sequence: CASSLDSYQPQHF. As DNA, the CDR3 is TGCGCCAGCAGCCTGGACAGTTATCAGCCCCAGCATTTT.

This clonotype was counted many times. This rearrangement joins TRBV7-8 to TRBJ1-4, with D maybe TRBD1 (5 bases). This CDR3 contains 13 residues. Germline values: CDR1 SGHVS, CDR2 FQNEAQ. Trimming cost V 5 bases and J 8 bases, with 12 bases left between them. DNA for the CDR3: TGTGCCAGCAGCCAAGGGGCGGGAGAAAAACTGTTTTTT. Translation gives CASSQGAGEKLFF.

This chain joins TRBV14 and TRBJ2-6; TRBD2 agrees at 7 bases. V was clipped by 4 bases and J by 4 bases; unmatched bases: 10. Germline CDR1 SGHDN, CDR2 FVKESK. This CDR3 comprises 17 residues. CDR3 amino acids: CASSPPPGGLGANVLTF. As DNA, the CDR3 is TGTGCCAGCAGCCCCCCCCCGGGGGGTCTCGGGGCCAACGTCCTGACTTTC.

This clonotype was found a few times. This chain joins TRBV5-1 and TRBJ2-1, with D unclear. This CDR3 is built from 12 residues. V lost 7 bases and J lost 2, with 7 bases in between. Germline V gene lookup returns CDR1 SGHRS and CDR2 YFSETQ. CDR3 in DNA: TGCGCCAGCGCGGCCACCTACAATGAGCAGTTCTTC. Translation gives CASAATYNEQFF.

This clonotype was counted between two and nine times. This chain joins TRBV6-5 and TRBJ2-3; D gene unclear. CDR3 length: 15 amino acids. Germline lookup yields CDR1 MNHEY and CDR2 SVGAGI. Trimming stripped 6 bases from V and 1 base from J, with 14 bases between. CDR3 nucleotides: TGTGCCAGCAGCCTCCGAGACGGACGCACAGATACGCAGTATTTT. The encoded protein is CASSLRDGRTDTQYF.

This clonotype was detected ten times or more. The chain uses TRBV9 and TRBJ1-2; the match to TRBD1 covers 7 bases. With V trimmed by 3 bases and J by 9 bases, 8 bases remained unmatched. CDR1 and CDR2 from the germline V gene are SGDLS and YYNGEE. The CDR3 covers 13 residues. As DNA, the CDR3 is TGTGCCAGCAGCGCCGGACAGGACTACAGCTACACCTTC. Translation gives CASSAGQDYSYTF.

This clonotype was observed at least ten times. V is TRBV18 and J is TRBJ1-2, with unresolved D. Between the trimmed V and J ends, which lost 4 bases and 7 bases, there was a span of 16 bases. The germline V gene has CDR1 KGHSH and CDR2 LQKENI. The CDR3 length is 14 residues. CDR3 sequence: CASSLRPGESGYTF. The CDR3 region has the DNA TGTGCCAGCTCACTACGACCGGGAGAGTCTGGCTACACCTTC.

This clonotype was found a few times. CDR3: CASSIRRDFNQPQHF. CDR3 bases: TGTGCCAGTAGTATACGCAGGGACTTCAATCAGCCCCAGCATTTT. This chain links TRBV19 with TRBJ1-5, with D tentatively TRBD1 (5 bases). CDR1 and CDR2 (germline): LNHDA, SQIVND (reference sequence). Trimming shortened V by 2 bases and J by 3 bases, and 11 bases separated the two germline ends. This CDR3 is built from 15 residues.

This chain uses TRBV18 with TRBJ1-2; no clear D. The germline V and J ends were trimmed by 3 bases and 11 bases, with 13 bases remaining between them. Germline CDR1 is KGHSH and CDR2 is LQKENI. The CDR3 has 12 residues. In DNA, the CDR3 is TGTGCCAGCTCACCGGTTGGGGAAGGATACACCTTC. This gives the protein CASSPVGEGYTF.

This sequence joins TRBV10-2 and TRBJ1-4; 8 bases are a match to TRBD1. Losses at the gene ends were 6 bases for V and 3 bases for J; bases not matched to a gene: 6. CDR3 length: 15 amino acids. Germline CDR1 and CDR2: WSHSY and SAAADI. DNA for the CDR3: TGCGCCAGCAGAGAAACAGGGGGGGCTAATGAAAAACTGTTTTTT. The encoded protein is CASRETGGANEKLFF.

The chain has TRBV20-1 and TRBJ2-3; 7 positions agree with TRBD2. The CDR3 length is 14 residues. CDR1 is DFQATT and CDR2 is SNEGSKA in the germline V gene (reference sequence). V shed 2 bases and J 4 bases; nucleotides not matched to a gene: 6. CDR3 protein: CSARQRDWADTQYF. As DNA, the CDR3 is TGCAGTGCTAGACAGCGGGATTGGGCAGATACGCAGTATTTT.

This clonotype was observed a handful of times. The genes are TRBV29-1 and TRBJ2-5; TRBD2 matches at 10 bases. Germline CDR1 and CDR2: SQVTM and ANQGSEA. The CDR3 consists of 13 residues. After removal of 4 bases from V and 6 bases from J, the junction contained 5 bases not matched to a gene. The CDR3 region is CSVGLAGVKTQYF. CDR3 in DNA: TGCAGCGTTGGTCTAGCGGGGGTTAAGACCCAGTACTTC.

This clonotype was observed a few times. Written as DNA, the CDR3 is TGTGCCAGCAGCGTCGGGACAGGGGACATTCAGTACTTC. Translated: CASSVGTGDIQYF. J is TRBJ2-4 and V is TRBV7-7; 10 positions match TRBD1. The germline CDR1 and CDR2 sequences are SSHAT and FNYEAQ (reference sequence). V shed 5 bases, J shed 8 bases, and the junction held 3 bases outside the gene matches. The CDR3 covers 13 residues.